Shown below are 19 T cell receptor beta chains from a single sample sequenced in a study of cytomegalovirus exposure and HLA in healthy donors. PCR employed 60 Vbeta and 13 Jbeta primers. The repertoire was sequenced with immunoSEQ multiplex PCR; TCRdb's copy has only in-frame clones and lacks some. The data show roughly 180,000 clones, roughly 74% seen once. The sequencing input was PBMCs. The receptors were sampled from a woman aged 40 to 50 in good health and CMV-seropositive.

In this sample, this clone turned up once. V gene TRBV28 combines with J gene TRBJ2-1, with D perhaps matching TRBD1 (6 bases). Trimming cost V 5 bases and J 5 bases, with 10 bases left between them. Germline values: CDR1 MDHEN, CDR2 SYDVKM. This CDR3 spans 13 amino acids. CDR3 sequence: CASSEHRDNEQFF. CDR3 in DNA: TGTGCCAGCAGTGAACACAGGGACAATGAGCAGTTCTTC.

CDR3 protein: CASSVAWGPGDTQYF. CDR3 DNA: TGTGCCAGCAGCGTAGCTTGGGGGCCAGGAGATACGCAGTATTTT. The chain joins TRBV9 to TRBJ2-3; D perhaps matches TRBD1 (6 bases). CDR1 SGDLS and CDR2 YYNGEE come from the germline V gene. V was pared by 0 bases and J by 5 bases, with 13 bases between. CDR3 length: 15 amino acids.

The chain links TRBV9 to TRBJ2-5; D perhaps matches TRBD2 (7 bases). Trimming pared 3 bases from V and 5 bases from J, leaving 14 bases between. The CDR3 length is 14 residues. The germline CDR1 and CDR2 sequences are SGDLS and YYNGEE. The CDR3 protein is CASSGLGGLETQYF. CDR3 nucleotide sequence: TGTGCCAGCAGCGGGTTGGGGGGGCTGGAGACCCAGTACTTC.

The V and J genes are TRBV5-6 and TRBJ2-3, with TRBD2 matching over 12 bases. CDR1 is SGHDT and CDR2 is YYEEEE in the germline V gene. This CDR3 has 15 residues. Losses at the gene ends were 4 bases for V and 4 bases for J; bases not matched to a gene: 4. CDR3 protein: CASSPTSGSSDTQYF. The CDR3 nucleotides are TGTGCCAGCAGCCCGACTAGCGGGAGTTCAGATACGCAGTATTTT.

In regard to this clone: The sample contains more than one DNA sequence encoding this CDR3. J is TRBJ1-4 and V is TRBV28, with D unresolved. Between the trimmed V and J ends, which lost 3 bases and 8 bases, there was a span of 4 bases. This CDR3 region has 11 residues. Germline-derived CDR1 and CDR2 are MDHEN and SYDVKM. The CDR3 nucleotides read TGTGCCAGCAGTTTGAGGGAAAAACTGTTTTTT. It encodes CASSLREKLFF.

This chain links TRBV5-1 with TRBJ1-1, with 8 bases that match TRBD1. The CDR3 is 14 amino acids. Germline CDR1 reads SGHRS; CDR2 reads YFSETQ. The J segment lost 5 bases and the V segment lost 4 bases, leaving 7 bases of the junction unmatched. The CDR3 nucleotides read TGCGCCAGCAGCCAAACAGGGGGGACTACTGAAGCTTTCTTT. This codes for CASSQTGGTTEAFF. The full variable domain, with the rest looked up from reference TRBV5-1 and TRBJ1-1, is KAGVTQTPRYLIKTRGQQVTLSCSPISGHRSVSWYQQTPGQGLQFLFEYFSETQRNKGNFPGRFSGRQFSNSRSEMNVSTLELGDSALYLCASSQTGGTTEAFFGQGTRLTVV.

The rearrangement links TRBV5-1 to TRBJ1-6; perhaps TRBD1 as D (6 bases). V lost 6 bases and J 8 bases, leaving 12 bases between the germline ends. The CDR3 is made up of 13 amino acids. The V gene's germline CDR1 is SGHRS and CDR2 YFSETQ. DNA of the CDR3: TGCGCCAGCAAAGAGGGGGGGGATTCACCCCTCCACTTT. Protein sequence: CASKEGGDSPLHF. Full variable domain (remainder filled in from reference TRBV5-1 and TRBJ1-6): KAGVTQTPRYLIKTRGQQVTLSCSPISGHRSVSWYQQTPGQGLQFLFEYFSETQRNKGNFPGRFSGRQFSNSRSEMNVSTLELGDSALYLCASKEGGDSPLHFGNGTRLTVT.

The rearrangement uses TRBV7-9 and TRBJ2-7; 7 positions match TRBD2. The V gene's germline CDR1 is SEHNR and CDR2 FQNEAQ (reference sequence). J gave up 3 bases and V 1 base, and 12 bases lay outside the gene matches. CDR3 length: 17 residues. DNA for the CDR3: TGTGCCAGCAGCTTAGTAGGGCCTACTAGCGAACTCTACGAGCAGTACTTC. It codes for CASSLVGPTSELYEQYF. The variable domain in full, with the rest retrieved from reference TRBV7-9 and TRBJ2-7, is DTGVSQNPRHKITKRGQNVTFRCDPISEHNRLYWYRQTLGQGPEFLTYFQNEAQLEKSRLLSDRFSAERPKGSFSTLEIQRTEQGDSAMYLCASSLVGPTSELYEQYFGPGTRLTVT.

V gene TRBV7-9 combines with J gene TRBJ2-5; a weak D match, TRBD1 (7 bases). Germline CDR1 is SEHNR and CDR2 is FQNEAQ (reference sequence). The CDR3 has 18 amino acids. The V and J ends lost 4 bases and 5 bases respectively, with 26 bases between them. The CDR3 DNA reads TGTGCCAGCAGCTCCCGGCGACAATCGACAGGGACTGGGGAGACCCAGTACTTC. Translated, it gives CASSSRRQSTGTGETQYF.

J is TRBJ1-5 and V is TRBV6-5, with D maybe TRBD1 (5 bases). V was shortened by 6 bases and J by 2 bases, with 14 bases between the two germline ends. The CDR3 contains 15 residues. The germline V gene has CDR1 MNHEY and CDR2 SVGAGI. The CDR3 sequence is CASRRTAGGNQPQHF. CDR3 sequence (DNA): TGTGCCAGCAGAAGGACGGCGGGGGGCAATCAGCCCCAGCATTTT.

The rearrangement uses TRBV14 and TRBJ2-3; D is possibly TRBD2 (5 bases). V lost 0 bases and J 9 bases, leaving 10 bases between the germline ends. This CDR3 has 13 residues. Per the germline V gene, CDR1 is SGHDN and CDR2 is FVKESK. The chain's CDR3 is CASSQDVGGTQYF. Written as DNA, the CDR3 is TGTGCCAGCAGCCAAGATGTAGGCGGGACGCAGTATTTT.

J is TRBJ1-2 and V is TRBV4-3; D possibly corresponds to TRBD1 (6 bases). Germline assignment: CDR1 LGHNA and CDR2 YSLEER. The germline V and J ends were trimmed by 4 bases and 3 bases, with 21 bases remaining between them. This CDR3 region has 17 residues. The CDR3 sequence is CASSRNPAEGGDYGYTF. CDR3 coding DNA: TGCGCCAGCAGCCGGAACCCGGCGGAAGGGGGTGACTATGGCTACACCTTC.

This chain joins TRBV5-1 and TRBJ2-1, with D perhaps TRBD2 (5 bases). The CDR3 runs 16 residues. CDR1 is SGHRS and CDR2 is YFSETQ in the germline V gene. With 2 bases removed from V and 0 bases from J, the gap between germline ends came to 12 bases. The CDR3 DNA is TGCGCCAGCAGCTTAGGGAGCGGAAGCTCCTACAATGAGCAGTTCTTC. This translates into CASSLGSGSSYNEQFF.

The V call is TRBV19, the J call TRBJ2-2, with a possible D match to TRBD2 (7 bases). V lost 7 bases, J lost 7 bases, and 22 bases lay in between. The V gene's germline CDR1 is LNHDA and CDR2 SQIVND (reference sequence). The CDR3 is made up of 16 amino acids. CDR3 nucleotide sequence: TGTGCCAGTACAAAAGGGGGGGGCCGTCTAGGCGGGGAGCTGTTTTTT. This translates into CASTKGGGRLGGELFF.

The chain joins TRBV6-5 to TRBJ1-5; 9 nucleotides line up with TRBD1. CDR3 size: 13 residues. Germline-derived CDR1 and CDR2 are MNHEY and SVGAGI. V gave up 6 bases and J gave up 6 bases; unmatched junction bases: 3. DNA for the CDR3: TGTGCCAGCAGCGGGGACAGGGCTCAGCCCCAGCATTTT. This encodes CASSGDRAQPQHF.

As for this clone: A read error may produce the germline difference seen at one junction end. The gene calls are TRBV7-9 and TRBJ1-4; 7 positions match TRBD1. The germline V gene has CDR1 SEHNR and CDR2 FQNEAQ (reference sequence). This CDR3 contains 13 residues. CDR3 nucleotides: TGTTCCAGCAGCCCCGACAGGGTTGAAAAACTGTTTTTT. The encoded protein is CSSSPDRVEKLFF.

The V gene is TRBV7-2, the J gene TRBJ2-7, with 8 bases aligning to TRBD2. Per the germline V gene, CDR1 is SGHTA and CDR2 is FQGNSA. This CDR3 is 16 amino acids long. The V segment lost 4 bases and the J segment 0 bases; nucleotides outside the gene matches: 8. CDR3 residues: CASSSQSGRGSYEQYF. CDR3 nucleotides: TGTGCCAGCAGCTCTCAAAGCGGGAGAGGCTCCTACGAGCAGTACTTC.

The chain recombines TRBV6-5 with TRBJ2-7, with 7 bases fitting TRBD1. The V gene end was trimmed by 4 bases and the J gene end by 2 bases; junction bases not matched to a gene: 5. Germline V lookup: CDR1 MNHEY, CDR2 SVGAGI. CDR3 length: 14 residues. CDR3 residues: CASSLKGQTYEQYF. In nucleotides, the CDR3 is TGTGCCAGCAGTTTAAAGGGACAGACCTACGAGCAGTACTTC.

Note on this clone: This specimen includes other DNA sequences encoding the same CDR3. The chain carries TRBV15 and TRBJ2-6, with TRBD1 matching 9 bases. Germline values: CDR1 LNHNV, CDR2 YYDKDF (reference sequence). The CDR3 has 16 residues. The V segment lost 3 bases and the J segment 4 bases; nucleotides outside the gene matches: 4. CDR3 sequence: CATSRDRGSGANVLTF. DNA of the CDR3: TGTGCCACCAGCAGGGACAGGGGTTCAGGGGCCAACGTCCTGACTTTC. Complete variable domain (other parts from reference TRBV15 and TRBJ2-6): DAMVIQNPRYQVTQFGKPVTLSCSQTLNHNVMYWYQQKSSQAPKLLFHYYDKDFNNEADTPDNFQSRRPNTSFCFLDIRSPGLGDTAMYLCATSRDRGSGANVLTFGAGSRLTVL.